These 26 T cell receptor beta chains were all obtained from the same sample, sequenced in a study of cytomegalovirus exposure and HLA in healthy donors (dated by TCRdb to the late 2010s). The library relied on the immunoSEQ multiplex PCR assay. The multiplex PCR relied on a mix of 60 forward primers for TCR Vbeta segments and 13 reverse primers for TCR Jbeta segments. TCRdb stores this immuneACCESS table with in-frame sequences only. Part of the clones is absent; in the studies checked, under half of the shortfall reflects unresolved V genes, and no reason is known for the rest. A total of approximately 110,000 clones appear in this sample, roughly 68% of them only once. Of the sample, approximately 0.9% falls within the top ten clones. Sample: PBMCs. These receptors were obtained from a woman aged 30 to 39 in good health and CMV-seronegative.

The chain combines TRBV5-1 with TRBJ1-4; TRBD1 aligns across 8 bases. V lost 0 bases, J lost 7 bases, and 5 bases stayed unmatched. CDR3 length: 15 residues. Per the germline V gene, CDR1 is SGHRS and CDR2 is YFSETQ. The CDR3 DNA sequence: TGCGCCAGCAGCTTGGGGGACAGGAGAGGTGAAAAACTGTTTTTT. Translation: CASSLGDRRGEKLFF.

The chain has TRBV7-9 and TRBJ2-2, with D perhaps matching TRBD2 (6 bases). The V gene lost 4 bases and the J gene lost 4 bases, with 16 bases spanning the gap. The V gene's germline CDR1 is SEHNR and CDR2 FQNEAQ (reference sequence). The CDR3 loop spans 16 amino acids. The CDR3 reads CASSSLGGRFTGELFF. The CDR3 bases are TGTGCCAGCAGCTCCCTGGGGGGAAGGTTCACCGGGGAGCTGTTTTTT.

J is TRBJ1-2 and V is TRBV5-1; D is undetermined. The germline gives CDR1 SGHRS, CDR2 YFSETQ. This CDR3 is built from 12 residues. V was cut by 4 bases and J by 8 bases, with 12 bases left in between. CDR3 region: CASSTGEEGYTF. The CDR3 bases are TGCGCCAGCAGCACCGGAGAGGAGGGCTACACCTTC. Looking up the rest from reference TRBV5-1 and TRBJ1-2 gives the full variable domain: KAGVTQTPRYLIKTRGQQVTLSCSPISGHRSVSWYQQTPGQGLQFLFEYFSETQRNKGNFPGRFSGRQFSNSRSEMNVSTLELGDSALYLCASSTGEEGYTFGSGTRLTVV.

The chain couples TRBV2 to TRBJ1-1; no reliable D call. The germline CDR1 and CDR2 sequences are SNHLY and FYNNEI. V was trimmed by 7 bases and J by 3 bases, leaving 18 bases between them. This CDR3 region has 15 residues. The CDR3 loop is CASTPGAVGDTEAFF. The CDR3 DNA follows: TGTGCCAGCACTCCCGGCGCTGTAGGAGACACTGAAGCTTTCTTT.

J is TRBJ1-4 and V is TRBV6-5; D is undetermined. CDR1 is MNHEY, CDR2 SVGAGI, per germline. The V end was cut by 0 bases, the J end by 4 bases, with 9 bases between. The CDR3 covers 15 residues. CDR3 sequence reads: CASSYSGSGNEKLFF. The CDR3, as DNA: TGTGCCAGCAGTTACTCAGGGAGTGGTAATGAAAAACTGTTTTTT.

The chain uses TRBV30 and TRBJ1-1; D is perhaps TRBD1 (6 bases). Trimming left V 2 bases short and J 3 bases short, with 10 bases between. This CDR3 comprises 13 residues. CDR1 is GTSNPN, CDR2 SVGIG, per germline (reference sequence). The CDR3 DNA follows: TGTGCCTGGAGTATCCAGGGGTACACTGAAGCTTTCTTT. Protein sequence: CAWSIQGYTEAFF.

This clone has only a few counts. The rearrangement links TRBV9 to TRBJ2-3; the D gene is possibly TRBD1 (5 bases). Trimming pared 5 bases from V and 11 bases from J, leaving 24 bases between. This CDR3 is built from 15 residues. Germline values: CDR1 SGDLS, CDR2 YYNGEE. The CDR3 spells CASSERQDTRAQQYF. The CDR3 DNA is TGTGCCAGCAGTGAACGTCAGGACACACGGGCGCAGCAGTATTTT. Full variable domain (missing parts from reference TRBV9 and TRBJ2-3): DSGVTQTPKHLITATGQRVTLRCSPRSGDLSVYWYQQSLDQGLQFLIQYYNGEERAKGNILERFSAQQFPDLHSELNLSSLELGDSALYFCASSERQDTRAQQYFGPGTRLTVL.

Here the CDR3 reads CASSAQGSGNQPQHF. CDR3 sequence (DNA): TGTGCCAGCAGCGCACAGGGTAGTGGCAATCAGCCCCAGCATTTT. The gene calls are TRBV21-1 and TRBJ1-5; TRBD1 is the table's D call and was not checked against the DNA. TRBV21-1 is reported as a pseudogene. There are 15 residues in the CDR3.

This clone appeared a single time. The chain recombines TRBV30 with TRBJ2-3; 7 bases map to TRBD2. This CDR3 contains 13 residues. CDR1 and CDR2 (germline): GTSNPN, SVGIG (reference sequence). V lost 0 bases, J lost 4 bases, and 1 base stayed unmatched. The CDR3 DNA is TGTGCCTGGAGTGTACTAGCGTCAGATACGCAGTATTTT. The encoded protein is CAWSVLASDTQYF.

The J gene is TRBJ1-1, the V gene TRBV2; D is possibly TRBD1 (5 bases). CDR3 length: 13 amino acids. Trimming cost V 4 bases and J 5 bases, with 11 bases left between them. CDR1 and CDR2 (germline): SNHLY, FYNNEI. CDR3 in amino acids: CASSARGDTEAFF. The CDR3 nucleotides are TGTGCCAGCAGTGCCCGGGGGGATACTGAAGCTTTCTTT.

This clone was counted between two and nine times. The chain links TRBV10-3 to TRBJ2-3; a possible D gene is TRBD2 (5 bases). The germline gives CDR1 ENHRY, CDR2 SYGVKD. The CDR3 consists of 14 residues. V was cut by 6 bases and J by 1 base, with 11 bases left in between. Here the CDR3 DNA reads TGTGCCATCAGGAGCGGAACACGCACAGATACGCAGTATTTT. Its protein is CAIRSGTRTDTQYF.

This CDR3 is CASTPIRDSGEAFF. DNA of the CDR3: TGTGCCAGCACCCCTATCCGGGACAGCGGTGAAGCTTTCTTT. The rearrangement uses TRBV7-6 and TRBJ1-1; 7 nucleotides line up with TRBD1. The V gene end was trimmed by 7 bases and the J gene end by 7 bases; junction bases not matched to a gene: 12. CDR3 length equals 14 residues. Germline CDR1 SGHVS, CDR2 FNYEAQ. Drawing the rest from reference TRBV7-6 and TRBJ1-1, the complete variable domain is GAGVSQSPRYKVTKRGQDVALRCDPISGHVSLYWYRQALGQGPEFLTYFNYEAQQDKSGLPNDRFSAERPEGSISTLTIQRTEQRDSAMYRCASTPIRDSGEAFFGQGTRLTVV.

DNA for the CDR3: TGTGCCAGCAGCTCATTCAAGAACACTGAAGCTTTCTTT. Its protein is CASSSFKNTEAFF. J is TRBJ1-1 and V is TRBV7-3; D uncertain. The germline CDR1 and CDR2 sequences are SGHTA and FQGTGA. Trimming shortened V by 4 bases and J by 1 base, and 7 bases separated the two germline ends. The CDR3 covers 13 residues.

The chain joins TRBV5-5 to TRBJ1-5; 9 nucleotides line up with TRBD1. Unmatched junction bases numbered 3, after V lost 1 base and J lost 4 bases. Germline CDR1 SGHKS, CDR2 YYEKEE (reference sequence). This CDR3 region has 15 residues. The CDR3: CASSLMGQGNQPQHF. The CDR3 nucleotides are TGTGCCAGCAGCTTGATGGGACAGGGTAATCAGCCCCAGCATTTT.

This chain joins TRBV6-5 and TRBJ1-3; D gene unclear. The CDR3 has 16 residues. The V end lost 4 bases, the J end lost 2 bases, and 15 bases lay between the germline ends. Germline CDR1 is MNHEY and CDR2 is SVGAGI. This CDR3 reads CASSSAGGGTGNTIYF. The CDR3 DNA sequence: TGTGCCAGCAGTTCAGCGGGCGGCGGGACTGGAAACACCATATATTTT.

The chain links TRBV27 to TRBJ1-1, with 7 bases matching TRBD1. J gave up 0 bases and V 1 base, and 5 bases lay outside the gene matches. CDR3 length: 16 residues. Germline V gene data show CDR1 as MNHEY and CDR2 as SMNVEV (reference sequence). CDR3 DNA sequence: TGTGCCAGCAGTTTATGGGGGACAGCTATGAACACTGAAGCTTTCTTT. This codes for CASSLWGTAMNTEAFF.

V gene TRBV9 combines with J gene TRBJ2-7; 7 nucleotides agree with TRBD2. CDR3 length equals 14 residues. CDR1 is SGDLS and CDR2 is YYNGEE in the germline V gene. V lost 0 bases to trimming and J lost 3 bases; unmatched junction nucleotides: 3. In DNA, the CDR3 is TGTGCCAGCAGCGTAGGTCCGGGGGGCTACGAGCAGTACTTC. Its protein product is CASSVGPGGYEQYF.

This clone was seen only a few times. The V gene is TRBV5-1, the J gene TRBJ1-1; TRBD1 might be the D (5 bases). V lost 4 bases and J 1 base, leaving 11 bases between the germline ends. The CDR3 contains 14 residues. Germline values: CDR1 SGHRS, CDR2 YFSETQ. This chain's CDR3 is CASSEGLENTEAFF. DNA for the CDR3: TGCGCCAGCAGCGAGGGACTGGAGAACACTGAAGCTTTCTTT. Full variable domain (rest looked up from reference TRBV5-1 and TRBJ1-1): KAGVTQTPRYLIKTRGQQVTLSCSPISGHRSVSWYQQTPGQGLQFLFEYFSETQRNKGNFPGRFSGRQFSNSRSEMNVSTLELGDSALYLCASSEGLENTEAFFGQGTRLTVV.

J is TRBJ2-2 and V is TRBV5-1, with TRBD1 identical over 8 bases. J gave up 3 bases and V 3 bases, and 4 bases lay outside the gene matches. Germline CDR1 and CDR2: SGHRS and YFSETQ. The CDR3 sequence is 15 residues long. DNA of the CDR3: TGCGCCAGCAGCTACGACAGGGGAGACACCGGGGAGCTGTTTTTT. It yields the protein CASSYDRGDTGELFF.

This clone was observed a few times. The chain has TRBV18 and TRBJ1-5, with TRBD1 as a possible D gene (6 bases). V was cut by 4 bases and J by 6 bases, with 16 bases left in between. The CDR3 sequence is 15 residues long. Germline values: CDR1 KGHSH, CDR2 LQKENI. DNA of the CDR3: TGTGCCAGCTCACTTACCCAGGGGTATACTCAGCCCCAGCATTTT. It specifies CASSLTQGYTQPQHF.

CDR3 sequence reads: CASSLGLSYEQYF. The CDR3 DNA sequence: TGTGCCAGCAGTTTAGGGCTGAGCTACGAGCAGTACTTC. The chain has TRBV27 and TRBJ2-7; D ambiguous. V was trimmed by 2 bases and J by 3 bases, leaving 8 bases between them. This CDR3 contains 13 residues. Germline V gene sequence: CDR1 MNHEY, CDR2 SMNVEV (reference sequence).

The rearrangement links TRBV6-6 to TRBJ1-1; 7 nucleotides agree with TRBD1. The V and J ends lost 8 bases and 0 bases, in that order; junction bases with no gene match: 9. There are 15 residues in the CDR3. Germline V gene sequence: CDR1 MNHNY, CDR2 SVGAGI (reference sequence). The CDR3 sequence: CASLTLQGLNTEAFF. The CDR3 bases are TGTGCCAGCCTTACTCTACAGGGGTTGAACACTGAAGCTTTCTTT.

The sample holds a few counts of this clone. The chain recombines TRBV7-2 with TRBJ1-1, with D possibly TRBD1 on 6 matching bases. The V gene lost 5 bases and the J gene lost 6 bases, with 22 bases spanning the gap. The CDR3 length is 16 residues. Germline assignment: CDR1 SGHTA and CDR2 FQGNSA. The DNA of the CDR3 is TGTGCCAGCAGCAAGACCCCGGACAGAAAAGGGGCTGAAGCTTTCTTT. This encodes CASSKTPDRKGAEAFF.

CDR3 DNA: TGCGCCAGCAGCGGCGGGACTTCGAACACCGGGGAGCTGTTTTTT. Translated, it gives CASSGGTSNTGELFF. The chain has TRBV5-1 and TRBJ2-2, with TRBD2 as a possible D gene (6 bases). Between the trimmed V and J ends, which lost 4 bases and 0 bases, there was a span of 10 bases. Germline V lookup: CDR1 SGHRS, CDR2 YFSETQ. The CDR3 has 15 residues.

This clone was found a few times. The J gene is TRBJ1-1, the V gene TRBV6-5, with 7 bases matching TRBD1. V lost 6 bases, J lost 4 bases, and 5 bases stayed unmatched. The germline V gene encodes CDR1 MNHEY and CDR2 SVGAGI. CDR3 length: 13 residues. The CDR3 DNA reads TGTGCCAGCAGGCTACCAGGGGGCACTGAAGCTTTCTTT. Translating gives CASRLPGGTEAFF.

The V call is TRBV5-6, the J call TRBJ2-1, with D possibly TRBD2 on 6 matching bases. This CDR3 has 16 residues. V shed 2 bases and J shed 2 bases, with 14 bases lying between them. Germline CDR1 and CDR2: SGHDT and YYEEEE. CDR3 DNA: TGTGCCAGCAGCTTACCCCCGGGACTGACCTACAATGAGCAGTTCTTC. Translation: CASSLPPGLTYNEQFF.